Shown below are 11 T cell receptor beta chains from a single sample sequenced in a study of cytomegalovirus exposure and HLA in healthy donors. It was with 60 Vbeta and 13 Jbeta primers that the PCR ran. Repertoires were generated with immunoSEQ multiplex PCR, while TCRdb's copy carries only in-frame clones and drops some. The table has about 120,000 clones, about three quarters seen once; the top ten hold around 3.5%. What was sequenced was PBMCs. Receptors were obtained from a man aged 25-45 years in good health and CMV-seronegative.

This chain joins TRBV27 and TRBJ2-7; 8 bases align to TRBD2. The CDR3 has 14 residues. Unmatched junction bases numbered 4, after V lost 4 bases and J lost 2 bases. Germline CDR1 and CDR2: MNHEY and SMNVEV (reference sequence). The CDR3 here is CASSSTGGAYEQYF. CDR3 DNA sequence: TGTGCCAGCAGTTCAACGGGAGGGGCCTACGAGCAGTACTTC.

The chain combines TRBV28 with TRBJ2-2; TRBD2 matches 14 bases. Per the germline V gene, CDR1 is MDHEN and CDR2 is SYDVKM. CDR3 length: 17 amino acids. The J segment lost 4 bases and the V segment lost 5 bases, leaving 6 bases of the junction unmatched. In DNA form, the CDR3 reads TGTGCCAGCAGTATTATTGGGACTAGCGGGAGCACCGGGGAGCTGTTTTTT. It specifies CASSIIGTSGSTGELFF. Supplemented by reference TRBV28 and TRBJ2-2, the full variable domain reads DVKVTQSSRYLVKRTGEKVFLECVQDMDHENMFWYRQDPGLGLRLIYFSYDVKMKEKGDIPEGYSVSREKKERFSLILESASTNQTSMYLCASSIIGTSGSTGELFFGEGSRLTVL.

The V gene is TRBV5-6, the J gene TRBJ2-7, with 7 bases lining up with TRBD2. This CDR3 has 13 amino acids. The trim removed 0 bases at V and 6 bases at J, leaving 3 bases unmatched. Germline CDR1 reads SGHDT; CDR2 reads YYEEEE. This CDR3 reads CASSLGRGIEQYF. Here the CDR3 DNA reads TGTGCCAGCAGCTTGGGGCGGGGGATCGAGCAGTACTTC.

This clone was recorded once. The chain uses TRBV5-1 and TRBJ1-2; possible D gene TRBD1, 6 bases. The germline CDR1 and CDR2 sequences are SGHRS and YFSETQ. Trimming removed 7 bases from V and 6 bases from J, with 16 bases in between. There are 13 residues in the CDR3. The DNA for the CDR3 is TGCGCCAGCTCCCACCAACAGGGTAATGGCTACACCTTC. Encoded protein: CASSHQQGNGYTF.

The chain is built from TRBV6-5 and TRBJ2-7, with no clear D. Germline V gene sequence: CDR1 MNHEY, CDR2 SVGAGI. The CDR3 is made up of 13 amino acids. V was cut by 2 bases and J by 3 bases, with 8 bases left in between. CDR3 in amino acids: CASSYRQSYEQYF. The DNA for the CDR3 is TGTGCCAGCAGTTACCGACAAAGCTACGAGCAGTACTTC.

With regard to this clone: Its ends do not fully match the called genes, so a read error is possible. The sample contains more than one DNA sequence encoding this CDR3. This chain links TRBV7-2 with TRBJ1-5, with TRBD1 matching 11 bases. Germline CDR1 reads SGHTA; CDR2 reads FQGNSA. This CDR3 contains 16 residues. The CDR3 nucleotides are TGTGCCAGCAGCTCAAGGACAGGGGGCTGGTATCAGCCCCAGCATTTC. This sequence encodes CASSSRTGGWYQPQHF.

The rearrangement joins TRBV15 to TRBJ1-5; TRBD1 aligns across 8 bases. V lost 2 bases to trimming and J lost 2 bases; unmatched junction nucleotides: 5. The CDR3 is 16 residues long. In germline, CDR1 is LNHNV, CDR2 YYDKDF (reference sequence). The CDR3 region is CATSRSGQAGNQPQHF. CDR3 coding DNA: TGTGCCACCAGCAGATCGGGACAGGCAGGCAATCAGCCCCAGCATTTT.

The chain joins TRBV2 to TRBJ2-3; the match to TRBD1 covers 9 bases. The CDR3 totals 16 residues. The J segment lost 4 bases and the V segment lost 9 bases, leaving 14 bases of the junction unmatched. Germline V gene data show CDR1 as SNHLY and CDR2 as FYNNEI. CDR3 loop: CASLGPDRGLADTQYF. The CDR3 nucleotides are TGTGCCAGTCTCGGGCCGGACAGGGGTTTGGCAGATACGCAGTATTTT.

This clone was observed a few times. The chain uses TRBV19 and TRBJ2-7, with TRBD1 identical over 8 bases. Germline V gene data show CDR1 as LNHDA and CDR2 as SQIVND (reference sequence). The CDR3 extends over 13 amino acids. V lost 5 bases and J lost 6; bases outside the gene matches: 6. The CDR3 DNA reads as TGTGCCAGTAGTTCACAGGGGGAAGGCGAGCAGTACTTC. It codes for CASSSQGEGEQYF.

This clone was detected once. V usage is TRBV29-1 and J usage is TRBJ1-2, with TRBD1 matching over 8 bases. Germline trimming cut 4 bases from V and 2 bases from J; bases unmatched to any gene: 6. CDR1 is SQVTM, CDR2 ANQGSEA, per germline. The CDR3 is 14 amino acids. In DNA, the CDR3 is TGCAGCGTTGCTAGGACAGGGCTAAACTATGGCTACACCTTC. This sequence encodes CSVARTGLNYGYTF.

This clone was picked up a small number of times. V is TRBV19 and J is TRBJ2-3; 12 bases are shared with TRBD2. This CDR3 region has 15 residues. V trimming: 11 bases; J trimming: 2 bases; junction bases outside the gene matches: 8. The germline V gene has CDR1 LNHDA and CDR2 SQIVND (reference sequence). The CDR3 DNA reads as TGTGCCTCCAGGACTAGCGGGGCGATCACAGATACGCAGTATTTT. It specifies CASRTSGAITDTQYF.